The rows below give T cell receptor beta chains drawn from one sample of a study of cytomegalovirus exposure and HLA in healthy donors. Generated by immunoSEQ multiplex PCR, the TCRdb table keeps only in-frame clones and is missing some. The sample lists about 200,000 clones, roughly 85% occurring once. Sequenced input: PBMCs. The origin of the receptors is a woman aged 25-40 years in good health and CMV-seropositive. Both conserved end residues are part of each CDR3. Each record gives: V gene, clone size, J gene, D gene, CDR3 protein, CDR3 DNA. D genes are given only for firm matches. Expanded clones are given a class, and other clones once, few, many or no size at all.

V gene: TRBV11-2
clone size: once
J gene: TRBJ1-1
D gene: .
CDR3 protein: CASSVVPNTEAFF
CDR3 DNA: TGTGCCAGCAGCGTCGTCCCGAACACTGAAGCTTTCTTT

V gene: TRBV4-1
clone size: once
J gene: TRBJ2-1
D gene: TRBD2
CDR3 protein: CASSPSGRSYNEQFF
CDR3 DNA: TGCGCCAGCAGCCCGAGCGGGAGATCATACAATGAGCAGTTCTTC

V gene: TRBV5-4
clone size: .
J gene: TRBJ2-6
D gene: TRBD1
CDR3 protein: CASSLVVDRGSSGANVLTF
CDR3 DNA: TGTGCCAGCAGCTTGGTTGTTGACAGGGGGTCGTCCGGGGCCAACGTCCTGACTTTC

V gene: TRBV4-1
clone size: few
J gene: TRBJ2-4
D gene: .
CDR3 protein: CASSQRQANIQYF
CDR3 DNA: TGCGCCAGCAGCCAACGGCAGGCAAACATTCAGTACTTC

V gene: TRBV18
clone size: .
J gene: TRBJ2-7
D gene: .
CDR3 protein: CASSPLPRADYEQYF
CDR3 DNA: TGTGCCAGCTCACCCCTCCCCAGGGCAGACTACGAGCAGTACTTC

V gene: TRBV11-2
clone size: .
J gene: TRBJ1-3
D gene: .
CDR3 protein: CASSFDPRDTIYF
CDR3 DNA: TGTGCCAGCAGCTTCGATCCTCGGGACACCATATATTTT

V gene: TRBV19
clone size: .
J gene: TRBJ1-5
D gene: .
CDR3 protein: CASSRQGNQPQHF
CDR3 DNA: TGTGCCAGTAGCAGGCAAGGCAATCAGCCCCAGCATTTT

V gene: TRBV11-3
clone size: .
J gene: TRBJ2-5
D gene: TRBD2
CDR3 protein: CASSSRLAETQYF
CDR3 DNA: TGTGCCAGCAGCTCCCGACTAGCGGAGACCCAGTACTTC

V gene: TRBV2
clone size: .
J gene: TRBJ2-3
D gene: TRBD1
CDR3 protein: CASSVRTGAYTDTQYF
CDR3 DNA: TGTGCCAGCAGTGTTAGGACAGGGGCCTACACAGATACGCAGTATTTT

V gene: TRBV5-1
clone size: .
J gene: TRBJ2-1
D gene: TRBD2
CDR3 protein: CASSLLGLGSYNEQFF
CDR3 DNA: TGCGCCAGCAGCTTGTTGGGACTAGGTTCCTACAATGAGCAGTTCTTC

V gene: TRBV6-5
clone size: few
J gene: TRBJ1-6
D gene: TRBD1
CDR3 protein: CASATGNNSPLHF
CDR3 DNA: TGTGCCAGCGCGACAGGGAATAATTCACCCCTCCACTTT

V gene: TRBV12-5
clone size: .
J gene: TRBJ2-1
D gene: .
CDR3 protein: CASGLVGGGRLNEQFF
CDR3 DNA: TGTGCTAGTGGTTTGGTAGGGGGGGGAAGACTGAATGAGCAGTTCTTC

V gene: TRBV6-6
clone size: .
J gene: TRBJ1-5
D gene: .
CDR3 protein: CASSSSDREEHF
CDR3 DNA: TGTGCCAGCAGTTCGTCGGACAGAGAGGAACATTTT

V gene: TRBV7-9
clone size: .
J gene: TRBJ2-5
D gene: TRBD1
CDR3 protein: CASSSRTGQETQYF
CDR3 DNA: TGTGCCAGCAGCTCCCGGACAGGGCAAGAGACCCAGTACTTC

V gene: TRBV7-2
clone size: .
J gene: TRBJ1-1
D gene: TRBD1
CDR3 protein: CASSRQGNTATEAFF
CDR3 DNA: TGTGCCAGCAGCCGACAGGGGAATACTGCCACTGAAGCTTTCTTT

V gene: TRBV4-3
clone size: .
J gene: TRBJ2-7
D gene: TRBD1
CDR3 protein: CASSQDRRQGAEEQYF
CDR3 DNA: TGCGCCAGCAGCCAAGATCGGCGGCAGGGGGCGGAGGAGCAGTACTTC

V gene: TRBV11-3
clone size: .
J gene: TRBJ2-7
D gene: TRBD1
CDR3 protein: CASSLVGTGAGLGTYEQYF
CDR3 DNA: TGTGCCAGCAGCTTAGTTGGGACAGGGGCCGGACTAGGCACCTACGAGCAGTACTTC

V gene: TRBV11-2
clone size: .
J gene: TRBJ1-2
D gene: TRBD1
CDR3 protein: CASSLIGDRVYGYTF
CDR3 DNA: TGTGCCAGCAGCTTAATAGGGGACAGGGTCTATGGCTACACCTTC

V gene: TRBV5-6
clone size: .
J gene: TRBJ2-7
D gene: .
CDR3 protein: CASGLPASYEQYF
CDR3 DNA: TGTGCCAGCGGCTTGCCCGCTAGCTACGAGCAGTACTTC

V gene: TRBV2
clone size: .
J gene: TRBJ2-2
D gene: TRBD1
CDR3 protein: CALPGGSENTGELFF
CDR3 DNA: TGTGCCTTACCAGGGGGTAGCGAGAACACCGGGGAGCTGTTTTTT

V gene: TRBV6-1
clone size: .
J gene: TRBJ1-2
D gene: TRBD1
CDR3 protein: CASIRDRANYGYTF
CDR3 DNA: TGTGCCAGCATCCGGGACAGAGCTAACTATGGCTACACCTTC

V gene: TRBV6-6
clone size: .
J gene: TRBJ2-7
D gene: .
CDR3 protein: CASSYPGTSSYEQYF
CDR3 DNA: TGTGCCAGCAGTTACCCGGGGACATCCTCCTACGAGCAGTACTTC

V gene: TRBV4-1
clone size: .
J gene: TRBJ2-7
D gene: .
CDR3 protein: CASTLGTLNEQYF
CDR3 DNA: TGCGCCAGCACTCTTGGGACTTTGAACGAGCAGTACTTC

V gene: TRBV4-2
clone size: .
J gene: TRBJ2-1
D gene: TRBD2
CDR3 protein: CASSQGRGDEQFF
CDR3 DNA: TGTGCCAGCAGCCAGGGGCGGGGGGATGAGCAGTTCTTC

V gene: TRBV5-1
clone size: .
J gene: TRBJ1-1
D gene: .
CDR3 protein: CASSFLSGYRVGTEAFF
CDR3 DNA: TGCGCCAGCAGCTTCCTGTCGGGGTACAGGGTTGGGACTGAAGCTTTCTTT

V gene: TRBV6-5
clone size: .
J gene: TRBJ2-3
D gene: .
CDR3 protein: CASGKRVADTQYF
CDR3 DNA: TGTGCCAGCGGAAAGCGGGTTGCAGATACGCAGTATTTT

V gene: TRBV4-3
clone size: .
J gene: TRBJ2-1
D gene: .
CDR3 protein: CASSPVIYNEQFF
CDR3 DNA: TGCGCCAGCAGCCCGGTTATCTACAATGAGCAGTTCTTC

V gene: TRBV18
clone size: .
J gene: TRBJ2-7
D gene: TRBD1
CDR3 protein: CASSETGGSFYEQYF
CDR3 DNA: TGTGCCAGCTCAGAAACAGGGGGGTCCTTCTACGAGCAGTACTTC

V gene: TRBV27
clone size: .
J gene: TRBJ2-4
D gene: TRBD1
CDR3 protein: CASSPLRDRPKNIQYF
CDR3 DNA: TGTGCCAGCAGTCCTCTCCGGGACAGACCCAAAAACATTCAGTACTTC

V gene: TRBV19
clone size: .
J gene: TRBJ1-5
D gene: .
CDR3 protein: CASRREGNQPQHF
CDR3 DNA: TGTGCCAGTAGGCGCGAGGGCAATCAGCCCCAGCATTTT

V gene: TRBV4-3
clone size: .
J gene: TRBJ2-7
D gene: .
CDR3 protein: CASSQDLQTYEQYF
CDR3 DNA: TGCGCCAGCAGCCAAGATTTACAGACCTACGAGCAGTACTTC

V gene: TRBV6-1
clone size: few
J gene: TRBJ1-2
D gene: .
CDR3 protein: CASSAGYGYTF
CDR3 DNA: TGTGCCAGCAGCGCCGGGTATGGCTACACCTTC

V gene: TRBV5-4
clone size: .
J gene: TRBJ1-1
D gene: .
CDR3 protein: CASSLVGREAFF
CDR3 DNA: TGTGCCAGCAGCTTGGTAGGCAGGGAAGCTTTCTTT

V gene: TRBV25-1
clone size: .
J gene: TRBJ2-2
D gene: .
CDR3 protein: CASSEHRGFTGELFF
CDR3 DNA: TGTGCCAGCAGTGAGCATAGGGGTTTTACCGGGGAGCTGTTTTTT

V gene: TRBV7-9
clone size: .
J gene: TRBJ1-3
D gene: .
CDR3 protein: CASSPRTVRSGNTIYF
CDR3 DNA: TGTGCCAGCAGCCCCCGGACAGTACGTTCTGGAAACACCATATATTTT